The rows below give T cell receptor beta chains drawn from one sample of a study of response to subunit inactivated influenza vaccine. TCRdb reprocessed the RT-PCR reads with MiXCR, giving one entry per CDR3 protein. The table records under 550,000 distinct CDR3 sequences, 6% to 9% of them present only once. Sequenced here: PBMCs from blood, sampled roughly 24 months after vaccination. These receptors came from a man between 50 and 75 years old who received an inactivated influenza vaccine. The CDR3 runs from the conserved cysteine through the conserved F or W. The order of the fields is CDR3 length, J gene, D gene, clone size, V gene, CDR3 protein, CDR3 DNA. D genes are given only for firm matches. Clone size, where shown, is once, few, many, or a class for clones that have expanded.

16 TRBJ2-6 - many TRBV3-1 CASSLTTGSGANVLTF TGTGCCAGCAGCCTAACGACAGGCTCTGGGGCCAACGTCCTGACTTTC
14 TRBJ1-2 - many TRBV6-2/TRBV6-3 CASSKGPVNYGYTF TGTGCCAGCAGCAAGGGACCCGTGAACTATGGCTACACCTTC
16 TRBJ2-7 TRBD1 many TRBV4-2 CASSQGLDRSTYEQYF TGTGCCAGCAGCCAAGGCCTGGACAGGTCAACCTACGAGCAGTACTTC
13 TRBJ1-2 TRBD1 many TRBV20-1 CGDGQVSNYGYTF TGCGGGGACGGACAGGTCAGCAACTATGGCTACACCTTC
19 TRBJ2-3 TRBD2 many TRBV9 CASSVAYGPSGTSTDTQYF TGTGCCAGCAGCGTAGCTTACGGTCCTAGCGGAACTAGCACAGATACGCAGTATTTT
14 TRBJ2-7 - few TRBV12-3/TRBV12-4 CASSGLAYPYEQYF TGTGCCAGCAGTGGTCTAGCGTACCCCTACGAGCAGTACTTC
16 TRBJ1-5 - - TRBV6-1 CASSAAGLDINQPQHF TGTGCCAGCAGTGCAGCAGGGCTGGATATCAATCAGCCCCAGCATTTT
15 TRBJ1-4 - many TRBV5-1 CASTRETATNEKLFF TGCGCCAGCACCCGGGAAACAGCAACTAATGAAAAACTGTTTTTT
14 TRBJ2-7 TRBD2 many TRBV4-2 CASSQAGGPYEQYF TGTGCCAGCAGCCAAGCGGGGGGACCCTACGAGCAGTACTTC
12 TRBJ1-1 - - TRBV6-5 CASTGEGNEAFF TGTGCCAGCACTGGGGAGGGAAATGAAGCTTTCTTT
14 TRBJ2-7 - few TRBV7-2 CASSSQGADYEQYF TGTGCCAGCAGCTCCCAGGGCGCCGATTACGAGCAGTACTTC
18 TRBJ1-4 - - TRBV7-6 CASSPNPRGTVVNEKLFF TGTGCCAGCAGCCCCAACCCTCGAGGGACTGTTGTCAATGAAAAACTGTTTTTT
13 TRBJ2-7 - - TRBV20-1 CSARDTDSYEQYF TGCAGTGCTAGAGACACCGACTCCTACGAGCAGTACTTC
11 TRBJ1-2 TRBD1 - TRBV20-1 CTTSGGYGYTF TGCACCACGTCAGGGGGCTATGGCTACACCTTC
12 TRBJ2-7 - few TRBV29-1 CSVEDSAVEEYF TGCAGCGTTGAGGACAGCGCTGTTGAGGAGTACTTC
14 TRBJ2-7 - few TRBV12-3/TRBV12-4 CASSGERGRYEQYF TGTGCCAGCAGTGGGGAGCGCGGTCGCTACGAGCAGTACTTC
13 TRBJ1-2 - few TRBV29-1 CSVEAGANYGYTF TGCAGCGTTGAGGCAGGGGCCAACTATGGCTACACCTTC
13 TRBJ2-4 - few TRBV6-1 CATQPSAKNIQYF TGTGCCACGCAACCATCGGCCAAAAACATTCAGTACTTC
14 TRBJ2-7 TRBD2 few TRBV3-1 CASSQVGGRASQYF TGTGCCAGCAGCCAAGTGGGCGGGAGGGCCTCGCAGTACTTC
16 TRBJ2-1 - many TRBV12-3/TRBV12-4 CASSPPGLQSYNEQFF TGTGCCAGCAGCCCTCCGGGACTCCAGTCTTACAATGAGCAGTTCTTC
13 TRBJ1-2 - many TRBV3-1 CASSRGTSYGYTF TGTGCCAGCAGCCGTGGGACATCCTATGGCTACACCTTC
16 TRBJ2-7 - many TRBV12-3/TRBV12-4 CASSQGRETGRYEQYF TGTGCCAGCAGTCAGGGAAGAGAGACTGGACGCTACGAGCAGTACTTC
15 TRBJ1-1 - many TRBV20-1 CSASYADGGKSEAFF TGCAGTGCTAGCTACGCGGACGGCGGGAAATCTGAAGCTTTCTTT
15 TRBJ2-3 - few TRBV20-1 CSASIRVGSTDTQYF TGCAGTGCTAGTATAAGGGTTGGGAGCACAGATACGCAGTATTTT
14 TRBJ1-4 - - TRBV3-1 CASSRGPANEKLFF TGTGCCAGCAGCCGAGGTCCCGCTAATGAAAAACTGTTTTTT
14 TRBJ1-1 - many TRBV5-6 CASSTQGVNTEAFF TGTGCCAGCAGCACTCAGGGTGTGAACACTGAAGCTTTCTTT
13 TRBJ2-2 - - TRBV29-1 CSVGEVNTGELFF TGCAGCGTTGGGGAGGTGAACACCGGGGAGCTGTTTTTT
15 TRBJ2-5 - few TRBV5-1 CASSLPRAGRETQYF TGCGCCAGCAGCTTGCCACGCGCGGGAAGAGAGACCCAGTACTTC
13 TRBJ2-5 TRBD1 - TRBV2 CASRGDRDETQYF TGTGCCAGCAGGGGGGACAGGGATGAGACCCAGTACTTC
19 TRBJ2-1 TRBD2 few TRBV4-1 CASSQQTSGLPPPYNEQFF TGCGCCAGCAGCCAACAAACTAGCGGGCTCCCCCCACCCTACAATGAGCAGTTCTTC
16 TRBJ2-2 TRBD1 many TRBV20-1 CSARDFRTGATGELFF TGCAGTGCTAGAGATTTCCGGACAGGGGCCACCGGGGAGCTGTTTTTT
17 TRBJ2-2 TRBD2 - TRBV5-6 CASSLRRTSGNTGELFF TGTGCCAGCAGCTTGAGGAGGACTAGCGGTAACACCGGGGAGCTGTTTTTT
13 TRBJ1-4 - few TRBV6-1 CASRSAGHEKLFF TGTGCCAGCAGATCGGCAGGGCATGAAAAACTGTTTTTT
18 TRBJ2-1 TRBD1 few TRBV28 CASSFQSGAGGSYNEQFF TGTGCCAGCAGTTTCCAATCCGGGGCAGGGGGCTCCTACAATGAGCAGTTCTTC
14 TRBJ1-5 - many TRBV2 CASSGAYSNQPQHF TGTGCCAGCAGTGGGGCTTATAGCAATCAGCCCCAGCATTTT
16 TRBJ2-1 - - TRBV20-1 CSAPMRGAGRYNEQFF TGCAGTGCTCCCATGAGGGGAGCAGGGAGGTACAATGAGCAGTTCTTC
14 TRBJ2-7 - many TRBV6-5 CASSYSRVAYEQYF TGTGCCAGCAGTTACTCGAGGGTTGCCTACGAGCAGTACTTC
13 TRBJ2-7 - - TRBV10-3 CATNRPQSYEQYF TGTGCCACCAACCGGCCACAGTCCTACGAGCAGTACTTC
13 TRBJ2-7 - many TRBV27 CASSLKPAYEQYF TGTGCCAGCAGTTTAAAACCCGCCTACGAGCAGTACTTC
13 TRBJ2-7 TRBD2 few TRBV3-1 CASSQRLASEQYF TGTGCCAGCAGCCAACGACTAGCTTCCGAGCAGTACTTC
14 TRBJ2-5 - few TRBV20-1 CSASRGAGQETQYF TGCAGTGCCTCCCGAGGGGCAGGTCAAGAGACCCAGTACTTC
18 TRBJ1-1 - few TRBV4-3 CASSQDWVAQGKNTEAFF TGCGCCAGCAGCCAAGATTGGGTTGCGCAGGGAAAGAACACTGAAGCTTTCTTT
17 TRBJ2-3 TRBD2 few TRBV5-1 CASSLEIRGGVGDTQYF TGCGCCAGCAGCTTGGAGATACGGGGAGGGGTCGGTGATACGCAGTATTTT
17 TRBJ1-1 - many TRBV3-1 CASSQDRPGLRDTEAFF TGTGCCAGCAGCCAAGATCGCCCCGGCTTGCGGGACACTGAAGCTTTCTTT
15 TRBJ2-5 - many TRBV10-3 CAISAKEGFKETQYF TGTGCCATCAGTGCCAAGGAGGGTTTTAAAGAGACCCAGTACTTC
16 TRBJ1-1 - few TRBV7-9 CASSLGGLRMNTEAFF TGTGCCAGCAGCTTGGGGGGACTGAGAATGAACACTGAAGCTTTCTTT
15 TRBJ2-3 - many TRBV7-9 CASGPWAGSTDTQYF TGTGCCAGTGGCCCTTGGGCAGGGAGCACAGATACGCAGTATTTT
17 TRBJ2-2 - few TRBV2 CASTLRFQGLNTGELFF TGTGCCAGCACCCTGCGGTTTCAGGGTTTAAACACCGGGGAGCTGTTTTTT
14 TRBJ2-4 - few TRBV2 CASSARQEKNIQYF TGTGCCAGCAGTGCCCGACAGGAGAAAAACATTCAGTACTTC
13 TRBJ2-5 - many TRBV6-1 CASSENREETQYF TGTGCCAGCAGCGAGAACAGGGAAGAGACCCAGTACTTC
18 TRBJ1-4 TRBD1 - TRBV12-3/TRBV12-4 CASSWVRTGRATNEKLFF TGTGCCAGCAGTTGGGTACGGACAGGGCGAGCAACTAATGAAAAACTGTTTTTT
18 TRBJ2-1 - many TRBV21-1 CASSKESFAGGAYNEQFF -
14 TRBJ2-5 TRBD1 many TRBV7-9 CASSRGQRQETQYF TGTGCCAGCAGCCGGGGACAGCGACAAGAGACCCAGTACTTC
14 TRBJ2-3 - - TRBV9 CASSVDAFTDTQYF TGTGCCAGCAGCGTAGATGCATTCACAGATACGCAGTATTTT
16 TRBJ2-5 TRBD1 few TRBV4-2 CASSLTGTALGETQYF TGTGCCAGCAGCCTGACCGGGACAGCGCTGGGGGAGACCCAGTACTTC
15 TRBJ2-7 - few TRBV9 CASSVGGVGSYEQYF TGTGCCAGCAGCGTTGGGGGCGTGGGCTCCTACGAGCAGTACTTC
16 TRBJ2-1 TRBD2 many TRBV4-1 CASSQAELAEYNEQFF TGCGCCAGCAGCCAAGCTGAACTAGCGGAATACAATGAGCAGTTCTTC
14 TRBJ1-4 - - TRBV12-3/TRBV12-4 CASSPGREEEKLFF TGTGCCAGCAGCCCAGGACGGGAGGAAGAAAAACTGTTTTTT
14 TRBJ2-5 TRBD1 few TRBV12-3/TRBV12-4 CASSPEGARETQYF TGTGCCAGCAGTCCCGAGGGGGCCAGAGAGACCCAGTACTTC
14 TRBJ1-2 TRBD1 - TRBV24-1 CATSDAGTVYGYTF TGTGCCACCAGTGATGCCGGGACAGTCTATGGCTACACCTTC